These 10 T cell receptor beta chains were sequenced from one sample in a study of blood T cell repertoires in COVID-19. Repertoires were generated with immunoSEQ multiplex PCR, while TCRdb's copy carries only in-frame clones and drops some. This sample carries around 170,000 clones, around 89% of them seen once, and the ten largest clones take roughly 24%. The sample consisted of peripheral blood. All receptors come from a man between 60 and 75 years old with acute or convalescent COVID-19.

This clone was seen a handful of times. This chain links TRBV19 with TRBJ2-4; tentative D call: TRBD1 (6 bases). V was clipped by 3 bases and J by 1 base, with 13 bases between them. The CDR3 contains 16 residues. Germline V gene lookup returns CDR1 LNHDA and CDR2 SQIVND (reference sequence). The DNA of the CDR3 is TGTGCCAGTAGTATGTATGCAGGGGCGGCCAAAAACATTCAGTACTTC. Protein: CASSMYAGAAKNIQYF.

The chain joins TRBV19 to TRBJ1-3; 8 bases are shared with TRBD1. Germline assignment: CDR1 LNHDA and CDR2 SQIVND (reference sequence). This CDR3 contains 15 residues. V lost 5 bases to trimming and J lost 1 base; unmatched junction nucleotides: 4. As DNA, the CDR3 is TGTGCCAGTAGTTGGACAGGGCCTTCTGGAAACACCATATATTTT. It translates to CASSWTGPSGNTIYF.

The genes are TRBV15 and TRBJ2-1; 10 positions agree with TRBD2. J was trimmed by 6 bases and V by 3 bases; bases with no gene match: 8. In germline, CDR1 is LNHNV, CDR2 YYDKDF (reference sequence). The length of the CDR3 is 16 residues. In DNA, the CDR3 is TGTGCCACCAGCAGGGACCTAGCGGGAGAGTTCAATGAGCAGTTCTTC. It specifies CATSRDLAGEFNEQFF.

The CDR3 region has the DNA TGTGCCAGCAGTCCACAACAGGTGGCGAACACCGGGGAGCTGTTTTTT. As protein: CASSPQQVANTGELFF. J is TRBJ2-2 and V is TRBV2; TRBD1 might be the D (5 bases). The germline gives CDR1 SNHLY, CDR2 FYNNEI. The CDR3 runs to 16 residues. The V end lost 5 bases, the J end lost 0 bases, and 13 bases lay between the germline ends.

This CDR3 reads CASSRSQGLNTEAFF. The CDR3 DNA reads as TGTGCCAGCAGCCGTTCACAGGGGCTAAACACTGAAGCTTTCTTT. The chain has TRBV11-2 and TRBJ1-1, with 7 bases that match TRBD1. The germline gives CDR1 SGHAT, CDR2 FQNNGV. V was clipped by 5 bases and J by 2 bases; unmatched bases: 8. The CDR3 totals 15 residues.

In this sample, this clone turned up once. The CDR3 reads CAISGAPGQLAGVSNEQFF. For the CDR3, the DNA is TGTGCCATCAGTGGGGCCCCGGGACAGCTAGCGGGAGTGAGCAATGAGCAGTTCTTC. This rearrangement joins TRBV10-3 to TRBJ2-1, with TRBD2 identical over 10 bases. The CDR3 extends over 19 amino acids. Germline assignment: CDR1 ENHRY and CDR2 SYGVKD. V lost 4 bases and J lost 6; bases outside the gene matches: 18.

Only one count was recorded for this clone. The rearrangement uses TRBV7-2 and TRBJ2-7; 10 bases align to TRBD2. V shed 5 bases and J 6 bases; nucleotides not matched to a gene: 7. CDR3 length equals 14 residues. Germline lookup yields CDR1 SGHTA and CDR2 FQGNSA. The CDR3 protein is CASSPQSGGVEQYV. CDR3 in DNA: TGTGCCAGCAGCCCACAGAGCGGGGGGGTCGAGCAGTACGTC.

V usage is TRBV2 and J usage is TRBJ1-1, with a weak D call TRBD1 (5 bases). The germline V and J ends were trimmed by 2 bases and 4 bases, with 14 bases remaining between them. The CDR3 is 15 residues long. Germline-derived CDR1 and CDR2 are SNHLY and FYNNEI. The CDR3 bases are TGTGCCAGCAGTGAAAGAACGGCCAGGGCCACTGAAGCTTTCTTT. This sequence encodes CASSERTARATEAFF.

This clone was picked up one time. This chain uses TRBV13 with TRBJ2-1, with D possibly matching TRBD1 (6 bases). This CDR3 spans 17 amino acids. Looked up from germline, CDR1 is PRHDT and CDR2 is FYEKMQ (reference sequence). Deletions cut 2 bases from V and 4 bases from J, with 18 bases between. The CDR3 loop reads CASSLLLTGPGYNEQFF. The CDR3 nucleotides are TGTGCCAGCAGCTTACTCCTCACAGGGCCGGGATACAATGAGCAGTTCTTC.

The CDR3 nucleotides read TGTGCCAGCAGCCTGGGGGTAACTTGGCTAGCGAACACCGGGGAGCTGTTTTTT. It translates to CASSLGVTWLANTGELFF. The chain has TRBV5-6 and TRBJ2-2, with D perhaps assigned TRBD1 or TRBD2 (5 bases each). Trimming took 4 bases from V and 0 from J, leaving 19 bases between them. Germline assignment: CDR1 SGHDT and CDR2 YYEEEE. The CDR3 sequence is 18 residues long.